These 14 T cell receptor beta chains came from one sample sequenced in a study of spatial heterogeneity in lung cancer. TCRdb reprocessed the 5' RACE reads with MiXCR, giving one entry per CDR3 protein. The sample records 24,000 or so distinct CDR3 sequences, just under 7% being singletons. As to time point: sample taken at primary tumor resection. Sequencing of whole RNA from tumor, nontumor lung or frozen PBMC involved no sorting. The material sequenced was PBMCs, taken at surgery. The receptors were gathered from a male donor with early-stage non-small cell lung cancer.

In its sample, this clonotype was seen many times. V and J are TRBV15 and TRBJ2-7; TRBD1 aligns across 8 bases. Germline loops: CDR1 LNHNV, CDR2 YYDKDF (reference sequence). The V gene end was trimmed by 8 bases and the J gene end by 3 bases; junction bases not matched to a gene: 6. CDR3 length: 13 amino acids. The CDR3 loop reads CATAGDRGYEQYF. In DNA form, the CDR3 reads TGTGCCACCGCCGGTGACAGGGGCTACGAGCAGTACTTC.

This clonotype was detected only a few times. This chain connects TRBV3-1 to TRBJ2-3, with 10 positions matching TRBD2. This CDR3 is built from 16 residues. With 4 bases clipped from V and 7 bases from J, the junction kept 11 bases outside the gene matches. CDR1 is LGHDT, CDR2 YNNKEL, per germline (reference sequence). The CDR3 sequence: CASSPEQTSGVHTQYF. CDR3 nucleotide sequence: TGTGCCAGCAGCCCTGAGCAAACTAGCGGGGTACATACGCAGTATTTT.

This clonotype showed up many times. J is TRBJ2-3 and V is TRBV19; 9 nucleotides align to TRBD1. The germline V gene has CDR1 LNHDA and CDR2 SQIVND (reference sequence). This CDR3 comprises 15 residues. Trimming took 6 bases from V and 2 from J; bases not matched to a gene: 6. The CDR3 loop reads CASRPGQGVTDTQYF. CDR3 nucleotide sequence: TGTGCCAGTAGGCCGGGACAGGGAGTCACAGATACGCAGTATTTT. Using reference TRBV19 and TRBJ2-3 for the parts outside the CDR3, the full variable domain is DGGITQSPKYLFRKEGQNVTLSCEQNLNHDAMYWYRQDPGQGLRLIYYSQIVNDFQKGDIAEGYSVSREKKESFPLTVTSAQKNPTAFYLCASRPGQGVTDTQYFGPGTRLTVL.

The chain couples TRBV7-8 to TRBJ2-5; D may be TRBD2 (6 bases). The length of the CDR3 is 14 residues. CDR1 is SGHVS, CDR2 FQNEAQ, per germline. Trimming removed 2 bases at V and 2 bases at J, with 9 bases between. The CDR3 protein is CASSLLSGQETQYF. CDR3 coding DNA: TGTGCCAGCAGCTTACTTAGCGGACAAGAGACCCAGTACTTC.

CDR3 loop: CAIRESGSTDTQYF. CDR3 sequence (DNA): TGTGCCATCAGGGAATCGGGTAGCACAGATACGCAGTATTTT. The V and J genes are TRBV10-3 and TRBJ2-3, with D unclear. V was trimmed by 6 bases and J by 0 bases, leaving 10 bases between them. Germline lookup yields CDR1 ENHRY and CDR2 SYGVKD. The CDR3 sequence is 14 residues long.

This clonotype was detected only a few times. This sequence joins TRBV5-6 and TRBJ2-1; perhaps TRBD1 as D (7 bases). The CDR3 is made up of 17 amino acids. V was clipped by 1 base and J by 9 bases, with 23 bases between them. Germline V gene sequence: CDR1 SGHDT, CDR2 YYEEEE. Here the CDR3 reads CASSLSTYHHRGGEQFF. The DNA of the CDR3 is TGTGCCAGCAGCTTGTCCACCTATCATCACAGGGGAGGTGAGCAGTTCTTC. The full variable domain, in which reference TRBV5-6 and TRBJ2-1 provide the parts outside the CDR3, is DAGVTQSPTHLIKTRGQQVTLRCSPKSGHDTVSWYQQALGQGPQFIFQYYEEEERQRGNFPDRFSGHQFPNYSSELNVNALLLGDSALYLCASSLSTYHHRGGEQFFGPGTRLTVL.

In this sample, this clonotype turned up many times. This chain connects TRBV10-2 to TRBJ1-6; a possible D gene is TRBD1 (6 bases). Germline V lookup: CDR1 WSHSY, CDR2 SAAADI. The CDR3 covers 14 residues. The V end was cut by 6 bases, the J end by 0 bases, with 6 bases between. The CDR3 region has the DNA TGCGCCAGCAGGGACAGCTCCTATAATTCACCCCTCCACTTT. Translating gives CASRDSSYNSPLHF.

This clonotype occurred many times. The chain uses TRBV15 and TRBJ2-2; D perhaps matches TRBD2 (5 bases). Per germline, CDR1 LNHNV and CDR2 YYDKDF (reference sequence). This CDR3 comprises 14 residues. The V and J ends lost 5 bases and 2 bases respectively, with 9 bases between them. The CDR3 here is CATSWTANTGELFF. CDR3 nucleotide sequence: TGTGCCACCAGCTGGACTGCTAACACCGGGGAGCTGTTTTTT.

This clonotype was seen repeatedly, ten times or more. The V and J genes are TRBV11-2 and TRBJ2-7; D may be TRBD1 (6 bases). The CDR3 spans 14 residues. The V and J ends lost 1 base and 6 bases respectively, with 13 bases between them. The germline V gene encodes CDR1 SGHAT and CDR2 FQNNGV. This CDR3 is CASSLGGRASEQYF. The CDR3 nucleotides read TGTGCCAGCAGCTTAGGGGGGCGGGCCTCCGAGCAGTACTTC.

This clonotype was seen repeatedly, ten times or more. The gene calls are TRBV18 and TRBJ1-5; possible D gene TRBD1, 5 bases. Germline CDR1 reads KGHSH; CDR2 reads LQKENI. The CDR3 spans 13 residues. The ends were cut back, 2 bases at V and 5 bases at J, with 7 bases in the middle. This chain's CDR3 is CASSPDSYQPQHF. CDR3 nucleotide sequence: TGTGCCAGCTCACCAGACAGTTATCAGCCCCAGCATTTT.

V gene TRBV10-3 combines with J gene TRBJ1-2; TRBD1 might be the D (5 bases). CDR1 is ENHRY, CDR2 SYGVKD, per germline. V was pared by 3 bases and J by 6 bases, with 11 bases between. This CDR3 spans 13 amino acids. The CDR3 region is CAISDVQVDGYTF. The CDR3 DNA follows: TGTGCCATCAGTGATGTACAGGTGGATGGCTACACCTTC.

The CDR3 loop reads CAWSPLVYNEQFF. Here the CDR3 DNA reads TGTGCCTGGAGTCCCCTGGTTTACAATGAGCAGTTCTTC. The chain employs TRBV30 and TRBJ2-1; no clear D gene. Trimming stripped 2 bases from V and 4 bases from J, with 9 bases between. Germline-derived CDR1 and CDR2 are GTSNPN and SVGIG (reference sequence). The length of the CDR3 is 13 residues.

This clonotype is categorized as medium-sized (0.01 to 0.1%). The V gene is TRBV2, the J gene TRBJ2-7; TRBD1 might be the D (6 bases). V lost 8 bases and J lost 2, with 13 bases in between. The germline CDR1 and CDR2 sequences are SNHLY and FYNNEI. The length of the CDR3 is 13 residues. CDR3 region: CASVRGQTYEQYF. The CDR3 region has the DNA TGTGCCAGCGTAAGAGGACAGACCTACGAGCAGTACTTC.

This clonotype was seen more than once but under ten times. The chain uses TRBV24-1 and TRBJ2-2; the match to TRBD1 covers 9 bases. The CDR3 runs 16 residues. With 7 bases clipped from V and 1 base from J, the junction kept 6 bases outside the gene matches. Germline loops: CDR1 KGHDR, CDR2 SFDVKD. The DNA of the CDR3 is TGTGCCACCAGGGGACAGGGCGAATTGAACACCGGGGAGCTGTTTTTT. Encoded protein: CATRGQGELNTGELFF.